Presented here are 15 T cell receptor beta chains from one specimen sequenced in a study of blood T cell repertoires in COVID-19. Here immunoSEQ multiplex PCR was the method, and the copy in TCRdb shows in-frame clones only, minus some. Seen here are fewer than 200,000 clones, about 86% observed once, and the top ten hold roughly a fifth. The sequenced sample was peripheral blood. These receptors came from a woman aged 70-85 years who had recovered from COVID-19.

In this sample, this clone turned up a few times. This chain uses TRBV25-1 with TRBJ1-2, with 7 bases fitting TRBD1. Germline assignment: CDR1 MGHDK and CDR2 SYGVNS. V dropped 7 bases and J dropped 0; count of bases not matched to a gene: 5. The CDR3 has 14 residues. CDR3 coding DNA: TGTGCCAGCACCGACGGACAGGCTAACTATGGCTACACCTTC. This codes for CASTDGQANYGYTF.

The chain uses TRBV3-1 (or the pseudogene TRBV3-2) and TRBJ2-3; TRBD2 is a possible D gene (6 bases). The germline V gene encodes CDR1 LGHDT and CDR2 YNNKEL (reference sequence). The germline V and J ends were trimmed by 8 bases and 7 bases, with 19 bases remaining between them. This CDR3 comprises 14 residues. The CDR3 region is CASGGTASMNTQYF. As DNA, the CDR3 is TGTGCCAGCGGCGGGACGGCGTCCATGAATACGCAGTATTTT.

The chain recombines TRBV24-1 with TRBJ2-5; 10 bases align to TRBD2. CDR1 and CDR2 (germline): KGHDR, SFDVKD. The CDR3 runs to 17 residues. Trimming at V came to 4 bases and at J to 3 bases, leaving 10 bases not matched to a gene. CDR3 loop: CATSDPPRTSGEETQYF. Written as DNA, the CDR3 is TGTGCCACCAGTGACCCTCCCCGGACTAGCGGAGAAGAGACCCAGTACTTC.

The chain couples TRBV18 to TRBJ2-7; D possibly corresponds to TRBD1 (5 bases). Germline V gene data show CDR1 as KGHSH and CDR2 as LQKENI. Trimming cost V 3 bases and J 6 bases, with 15 bases left between them. There are 14 residues in the CDR3. In nucleotides, the CDR3 is TGTGCCAGCTCACCTAGCTTTGGGCAGGGCGAGCAGTACTTC. Amino acids: CASSPSFGQGEQYF.

The V gene is TRBV9, the J gene TRBJ2-6, with no clear D. The V and J ends lost 1 base and 0 bases respectively, with 5 bases between them. The CDR3 consists of 15 residues. Germline V gene sequence: CDR1 SGDLS, CDR2 YYNGEE. The CDR3 spells CASSVQASGANVLTF. For the CDR3, the DNA is TGTGCCAGCAGCGTACAGGCCTCTGGGGCCAACGTCCTGACTTTC.

V usage is TRBV15 and J usage is TRBJ1-1; D may be TRBD1 (6 bases). The germline CDR1 and CDR2 sequences are LNHNV and YYDKDF (reference sequence). The length of the CDR3 is 15 residues. The V gene lost 0 bases and the J gene lost 6 bases, with 14 bases spanning the gap. The CDR3 is CATSRELGAPAEAFF. The CDR3 DNA is TGTGCCACCAGCAGAGAGTTGGGGGCGCCGGCTGAAGCTTTCTTT. Full variable domain (rest looked up from reference TRBV15 and TRBJ1-1): DAMVIQNPRYQVTQFGKPVTLSCSQTLNHNVMYWYQQKSSQAPKLLFHYYDKDFNNEADTPDNFQSRRPNTSFCFLDIRSPGLGDTAMYLCATSRELGAPAEAFFGQGTRLTVV.

V gene TRBV24-1 combines with J gene TRBJ2-3; 7 bases align to TRBD1. With V trimmed by 4 bases and J by 5 bases, 8 bases remained unmatched. Germline V gives CDR1 KGHDR, CDR2 SFDVKD. The CDR3 covers 15 residues. The DNA of the CDR3 is TGTGCCACCAGTGACCCCACAGGGGCGGGAGATACGCAGTATTTT. It yields the protein CATSDPTGAGDTQYF.

This chain connects TRBV2 to TRBJ1-5; 8 bases line up with TRBD1. The CDR3 has 16 amino acids. J gave up 2 bases and V 0 bases, and 3 bases lay outside the gene matches. Germline lookup yields CDR1 SNHLY and CDR2 FYNNEI. The CDR3 region is CASSEARQGRNQPQHF. The CDR3 nucleotides read TGTGCCAGCAGTGAAGCGCGACAGGGGCGCAATCAGCCCCAGCATTTT.

This clone came up a few times. This chain joins TRBV30 and TRBJ1-3, with D unresolved. The CDR3 has 14 residues. CDR1 GTSNPN and CDR2 SVGIG come from the germline V gene (reference sequence). V lost 1 base to trimming and J lost 2 bases, with 9 bases between them. The CDR3 coding sequence is TGTGCCTGGAGTGGTTCCGGGGCTGGAAACACCATATATTTT. Translated, it gives CAWSGSGAGNTIYF.

This chain uses TRBV4-2 with TRBJ1-1, with D unclear. The CDR3 has 15 residues. The V and J ends lost 4 bases and 7 bases respectively, with 19 bases between them. In germline, CDR1 is LGHNA, CDR2 YNFKEQ. CDR3 DNA: TGTGCCAGCAGCCGAGGAGGCCGTCCGCTAGGTGAAGCTTTCTTT. Translation: CASSRGGRPLGEAFF.

The chain uses TRBV24-1 and TRBJ2-2; tentative D call: TRBD2 (6 bases). V lost 3 bases to trimming and J lost 0 bases, with 10 bases between them. The CDR3 runs 16 residues. Germline V gene sequence: CDR1 KGHDR, CDR2 SFDVKD. This CDR3 reads CATSDATRSNTGELFF. DNA for the CDR3: TGTGCCACCAGTGATGCGACTAGATCGAACACCGGGGAGCTGTTTTTT.

The V call is TRBV2, the J call TRBJ2-7; D is perhaps TRBD1 (6 bases). V was pared by 6 bases and J by 5 bases, with 14 bases between. CDR1 and CDR2 (germline): SNHLY, FYNNEI. The CDR3 contains 13 residues. For the CDR3, the DNA is TGTGCCAGCAGCAGGGACATGGATCACGAGCAGTACTTC. Amino acid sequence: CASSRDMDHEQYF.

This chain links TRBV7-6 with TRBJ2-3; TRBD2 matches at 7 bases. Germline-derived CDR1 and CDR2 are SGHVS and FNYEAQ. V shed 5 bases and J 7 bases; nucleotides not matched to a gene: 15. This CDR3 has 16 amino acids. The CDR3: CASSPRGSSGTYTQYF. CDR3 coding DNA: TGTGCCAGCAGCCCCAGAGGTTCCAGCGGGACCTATACGCAGTATTTT. Full variable domain (outside the CDR3, taken from reference TRBV7-6 and TRBJ2-3): GAGVSQSPRYKVTKRGQDVALRCDPISGHVSLYWYRQALGQGPEFLTYFNYEAQQDKSGLPNDRFSAERPEGSISTLTIQRTEQRDSAMYRCASSPRGSSGTYTQYFGPGTRLTVL.

This CDR3 reads CASSRLSGTQYF. CDR3 DNA: TGTGCCAGCAGCCGGCTTAGCGGGACGCAGTATTTT. The chain uses TRBV14 and TRBJ2-3; 7 bases map to TRBD2. The CDR3 runs 12 residues. Germline-derived CDR1 and CDR2 are SGHDN and FVKESK. V dropped 4 bases and J dropped 9; count of bases not matched to a gene: 4.

The chain employs TRBV7-8 and TRBJ1-5, with 7 bases that match TRBD1. The junction had 13 bases not matched to a gene; V was cut back by 7 bases and J by 4 bases. This CDR3 has 16 amino acids. Per germline, CDR1 SGHVS and CDR2 FQNEAQ. The CDR3 DNA reads TGTGCCAGCACCAGCGGTCGACAGGGTTTGAATCAGCCCCAGCATTTT. Its translation is CASTSGRQGLNQPQHF.